This T cell receptor (beta chain) was observed in a study of shared clonotypes between healthy human individuals (dated by TCRdb to 2018 to 2021). Turning to the overall study: Three men and a couple of women, aged 18 to 49 years, made up the cohort. For each donor, CD4 naive and CD4 memory were each run on three plates, CD8 naive on two plates, and CD8 memory on one plate. To estimate repertoire size and how much clonotypes are shared between individuals, the study performed deep sequencing of blood TCR repertoires from five healthy adults. Libraries were prepared and TCR repertoires were sequenced by different laboratories using diverse techniques, in order to increase sequencing depth and limit assay-specific biases. Per donor, leukapheresis produced somewhere between about 0.8 and 9 billion PBMCs. Results and caveats for the whole study, not just this receptor: Pairwise subsampling indicated that sequencing depth was expected to affect the degree of clonotype sharing among donors. Rarefaction of sorted-subset datasets indicated incomplete sequencing despite the large sequencing depth. The small number of donors limited the genetic and exposure-history diversity represented. Naive subsets generally had larger estimated clonotype richness than memory subsets. Only blood was sampled, and tissue TCR repertoires likely differ from those in blood. Sharing across four donors was observed for approximately 5% of naive CD4, around 3.5% of naive CD8, 2% to 2.5% of memory CD4, and around 0.42% of memory CD8 clonotypes. Clonotypes shared by all four sorted-subset donors showed higher generation probabilities than non-shared clonotypes.

The donors were healthy, HIV-negative adults who had no recently reported acute infections or vaccinations. Every donor was a Caucasian adult residing in Nashville, Tennessee, USA. CD4+ T cells were enriched by magnetic negative selection, after which naive cells were positively selected on CD45RA and the negative fraction was taken as the memory subset. After blood collection by leukapheresis, PBMCs were isolated using Ficoll-Histopaque density gradient centrifugation and then cryopreserved in the vapor phase of liquid nitrogen. Purity and quantity of every magnetically sorted T cell population were checked by analytical flow cytometry. Genomic DNA was isolated from each sorted fraction and quantified by UV absorbance on a Nanodrop 2000c. Its CDR3 holds 15 amino acids, cysteine through phenylalanine. The kept DNA is CDR3 alone, 45 bases in frame from the first base. From a lookup of the germline V gene, CDR1 and CDR2 are SGHRS and YFSETQ. Trimming takes 5 bases from V and 3 bases from J, and the germline ends sit 12 bases apart.

TCR CDR3 regions were amplified from genomic DNA by multiplex PCR using the deep immunoSEQ assay. For each cell subset, the extracted genomic DNA was distributed evenly across all wells of several immunoSEQ 96-well plates, and each plate served as one replicate. For sorted subsets, each replicate PCR was loaded with roughly 190 ng genomic DNA, equivalent to 30,000 or so T cell genomes. Purified libraries were quantified with a Qubit 3.0 fluorometer, sized on a Bioanalyzer 2100, and re-quantified with the KAPA Library Quantification kit. A separate single-read 150-cycle Illumina NextSeq 550 flow cell was used to sequence each immunoSEQ 96-well plate. The original methods were these. Because the immunoSEQ output held only junctional sequences and lacked quality scores, the filtering could not match the filtering applied to full-length reads. Sequences were annotated with PyIR, a Python wrapper for IgBLAST v1.9, using IMGT germline references to assign V/J genes and CDR3. Reads were removed for weak V/J assignments (E-value above 1e-6), missing CDR3, stop codons, out-of-frame junctions, or ambiguous translated residues. V3J clonotypes were defined as sequences sharing an identical inferred V gene, J gene, and CDR3 amino acid sequence. To compute the percentage overlap between repertoires, the number of shared unique clonotypes was divided by the size of the smaller repertoire. Three approaches were used to assess repertoire richness: RTK rarefaction, the Chao1 estimator, and Recon v2.1 estimates of unobserved clonotypes. Generation probabilities for all TCRbeta clonotypes obtained by the gDNA method from a handful of donors were computed using OLGA. The table was pulled from immuneACCESS by TCRdb, which kept in-frame rearrangements only. Such tables lose some clones; where checked, under half of the loss comes from unresolved V genes, and the rest has no known cause. V, J and clone size were drawn from that table, and D and trimming were deduced from the DNA. The sample yields some 1.5 million clones; around 97% were counted once. The ten largest clones take up more than 0.9% of the sample.

In regard to this clone: Its antigen remains undetermined. Base qualities are missing; no much larger clone stands one base away.

This chain is built from TRBV5-1 and TRBJ2-6; D gene: possibly TRBD2, on 5 matching bases. The sample taken for sequencing was naive CD4+ T cells sorted from blood. This specimen's cell subset or site label, per the study, means: CD45RA+ positively selected. The sequence was obtained from a man younger than 45 in good health. The encoded CDR3 is CASRPAGFGANVLTF. In nucleotides, the sequence is TGCGCCAGCAGACCGGCGGGTTTTGGGGCCAACGTCCTGACTTTC.